Listed below are T cell receptor beta chains from one sample, sequenced in a study of CD8 T cells in ankylosing spondylitis. TCRdb reprocessed the 5' RACE reads with MiXCR, giving one entry per CDR3 protein. The data contain a few hundred thousand distinct CDR3 sequences, around 22% of them singletons. Sequenced input: blood, either unsorted or a sorted T cell fraction (not recorded which). The receptor set was obtained from a male donor with ankylosing spondylitis. Both conserved end residues are part of each CDR3. Fields, in order: clone size, D gene, V gene, J gene, CDR3 protein, CDR3 DNA. The D gene is left open where the match is weak. The listing skips clone size in some rows; elsewhere it reads once, few, many or a size class.

>many|.|TRBV20-1|TRBJ2-1
CSARANPGAYNEQFF
TGCAGTGCGCGCGCCAACCCGGGGGCCTACAATGAGCAGTTCTTC
>.|.|TRBV20-1|TRBJ1-5
CSARGGGGTQPQHF
TGCAGTGCTAGAGGTGGGGGGGGAACTCAGCCCCAGCATTTT
>.|TRBD2|TRBV11-2|TRBJ2-1
CASSLLPNLAGGLGNEQFF
TGTGCCAGCAGCTTACTCCCAAACCTAGCGGGAGGACTGGGCAATGAGCAGTTCTTC
>.|TRBD2|TRBV7-3|TRBJ2-7
CASSSGRLAVVSYEQYF
TGTGCCAGCAGCAGCGGTCGACTAGCGGTCGTTTCCTACGAGCAGTACTTC
>.|.|TRBV20-1|TRBJ2-6
CSATRTDTHSGANVLTF
TGCAGTGCTACTCGGACAGATACCCATTCTGGGGCCAACGTCCTGACTTTC
>few|TRBD1|TRBV29-1|TRBJ2-6
CSVQSQGDVLTF
TGCAGCGTCCAATCACAGGGGGACGTCCTGACTTTC
>.|TRBD2|TRBV6-1|TRBJ2-3
CASSRLAGVTDTQCF
TGTGCCAGCAGTCGCTTAGCGGGAGTCACAGATACGCAGTGTTTT
>many|.|TRBV29-1|TRBJ2-7
CSASTSKGEQYF
TGCAGCGCCTCAACTAGTAAGGGCGAGCAGTACTTC
>few|.|TRBV12-3/TRBV12-4|TRBJ1-2
CASSQTLDINYGYTF
TGTGCCAGCTCTCAGACACTCGATATTAACTATGGCTACACCTTC
>.|TRBD2|TRBV3-1|TRBJ2-5
CASSQSRTSGSVEETQYF
TGTGCCAGCAGCCAAAGCAGAACTAGCGGGAGTGTGGAAGAGACCCAGTACTTC
>.|.|TRBV3-1|TRBJ2-7
CASSQQLARGYEQYF
TGTGCCAGCAGCCAGCAGCTAGCGCGGGGCTACGAGCAGTACTTC
>.|.|TRBV5-1|TRBJ2-2
CASSLDPDSSTGELFF
TGCGCCAGCAGCTTGGATCCGGACAGCTCCACCGGGGAGCTGTTTTTT
>.|TRBD1|TRBV6-2/TRBV6-3|TRBJ1-5
CASSYEFGQGQSNQPQHF
TGTGCCAGCAGTTACGAATTTGGACAGGGTCAGAGCAATCAGCCCCAGCATTTT
>few|.|TRBV7-9|TRBJ1-1
CASSLGGQEGSYTEAFF
TGTGCCAGCAGCTTAGGGGGCCAGGAGGGTTCTTACACTGAAGCTTTCTTT
>few|TRBD2|TRBV12-3/TRBV12-4|TRBJ2-2
CASSGGPTGELFF
TGTGCCAGCTCGGGAGGGCCCACCGGGGAGCTGTTTTTT
>many|TRBD1|TRBV29-1|TRBJ2-7
CSVVRDSSSYEQYF
TGCAGCGTCGTTCGGGACAGTAGCTCCTACGAGCAGTACTTC
>.|.|TRBV18|TRBJ2-5
CASSNRVRQETQYF
TGTGCCAGCTCAAACAGGGTGAGGCAAGAGACCCAGTACTTC
>.|.|TRBV7-2|TRBJ1-3
CASSLKGRASPGNTIYF
TGTGCCAGCAGCTTAAAAGGCCGTGCGAGTCCTGGAAACACCATATATTTT